One and the same sample provided the 24 T cell receptor beta chains below, sequenced in a study of shared clonotypes between healthy human individuals. Measured with immunoSEQ multiplex PCR; TCRdb has only the in-frame clones, and not every one. The sample records about 1 million clones, roughly 80% being singletons. The sample was memory CD4+ T cells sorted from blood. Specified subset: CD45RA-negative fraction. The receptors shown here come from a man in his late teens or twenties in good health.

To note about this clone: The sample carries other DNA sequences with the same CDR3. This rearrangement joins TRBV18 to TRBJ1-1; no definite D call. The CDR3 has 13 amino acids. Trimming left V 2 bases short and J 1 base short, with 5 bases between. CDR1 and CDR2 (germline): KGHSH, LQKENI. The chain's CDR3 is CASSPAGNTEAFF. DNA for the CDR3: TGTGCCAGCTCACCAGCGGGGAACACTGAAGCTTTCTTT.

This rearrangement joins TRBV9 to TRBJ1-1, with 7 bases matching TRBD1. The length of the CDR3 is 16 residues. CDR1 SGDLS and CDR2 YYNGEE come from the germline V gene. The V gene end was trimmed by 3 bases and the J gene end by 7 bases; junction bases not matched to a gene: 15. The CDR3 here is CASSERWDPRGDEAFF. CDR3 bases: TGTGCCAGCAGCGAGAGGTGGGACCCCAGGGGGGATGAAGCTTTCTTT. The entire variable domain, with the rest obtained from reference TRBV9 and TRBJ1-1, is as follows: DSGVTQTPKHLITATGQRVTLRCSPRSGDLSVYWYQQSLDQGLQFLIQYYNGEERAKGNILERFSAQQFPDLHSELNLSSLELGDSALYFCASSERWDPRGDEAFFGQGTRLTVV.

The chain joins TRBV11-2 to TRBJ2-6; TRBD1 or TRBD2 may be the D gene (6 bases each). The V gene's germline CDR1 is SGHAT and CDR2 FQNNGV. Trimming cost V 0 bases and J 3 bases, with 9 bases left between them. This CDR3 is 16 amino acids long. This CDR3 is CASSLERGVGANVLTF. CDR3 nucleotides: TGTGCCAGCAGCTTAGAAAGGGGGGTTGGGGCCAACGTCCTGACTTTC.

The chain carries TRBV11-3 and TRBJ2-7, with D tentatively TRBD2 (7 bases). The CDR3 totals 16 residues. Germline V gene data show CDR1 as SGHNT and CDR2 as YENEEA. Trimming took 5 bases from V and 2 from J, leaving 19 bases between them. The CDR3 region is CASSLGGGQQPYEQYF. The CDR3 bases are TGTGCCAGCAGCCTAGGGGGGGGGCAGCAGCCCTACGAGCAGTACTTC.

The chain is built from TRBV18 and TRBJ1-2; the D gene is possibly TRBD1 (5 bases). Trimming removed 3 bases from V and 0 bases from J, with 11 bases in between. CDR1 is KGHSH and CDR2 is LQKENI in the germline V gene. This CDR3 has 15 residues. The DNA of the CDR3 is TGTGCCAGCTCACCCCAGGAGGGACCTAACTATGGCTACACCTTC. Its protein product is CASSPQEGPNYGYTF.

This clone was observed a handful of times. The chain joins TRBV19 to TRBJ2-2; D not resolved. The CDR3 sequence is 12 residues long. V shed 2 bases and J shed 8 bases, with 6 bases lying between them. The germline V gene has CDR1 LNHDA and CDR2 SQIVND (reference sequence). The CDR3 DNA reads TGTGCCAGTAGTATAAAAGGGGGGGAGCTGTTTTTT. Translating it yields CASSIKGGELFF.

This sequence joins TRBV7-8 and TRBJ2-6, with 7 bases matching TRBD1. V shed 5 bases and J 3 bases; nucleotides not matched to a gene: 10. Germline V CDR1 and CDR2: SGHVS, FQNEAQ. The CDR3 is 17 amino acids. CDR3 loop: CASSEMGQTVGANVLTF. CDR3 coding DNA: TGTGCCAGCAGCGAAATGGGACAGACGGTTGGGGCCAACGTCCTGACTTTC.

The V gene is TRBV13, the J gene TRBJ2-1, with TRBD2 matching over 7 bases. This CDR3 has 16 amino acids. The junction had 6 bases not matched to a gene; V was cut back by 2 bases and J by 2 bases. The germline gives CDR1 PRHDT, CDR2 FYEKMQ (reference sequence). The CDR3 is CASSLSGGSPYNEQFF. The DNA of the CDR3 is TGTGCCAGCAGCTTAAGCGGCGGGAGCCCCTACAATGAGCAGTTCTTC.

This clone was found a few times. In the same sample, other DNA sequences code for this CDR3. CDR3 residues: CASSPLQGAGEKLFF. In DNA, the CDR3 is TGTGCCAGCTCACCGCTACAGGGGGCCGGTGAAAAACTGTTTTTT. The V call is TRBV18, the J call TRBJ1-4; 9 bases are shared with TRBD1. J gave up 7 bases and V 3 bases, and 6 bases lay outside the gene matches. Germline CDR1 KGHSH, CDR2 LQKENI. This CDR3 is 15 amino acids long.

V and J are TRBV27 and TRBJ2-5; weak D call: TRBD2 (5 bases). V lost 7 bases to trimming and J lost 5 bases, with 14 bases between them. The V gene's germline CDR1 is MNHEY and CDR2 SMNVEV (reference sequence). CDR3 length equals 13 residues. CDR3 residues: CASNTVSGETQYF. The CDR3 DNA follows: TGTGCCAGCAACACAGTTTCGGGGGAGACCCAGTACTTC.

The rearrangement links TRBV6-1 to TRBJ2-3; D gene unclear. CDR3 length equals 11 residues. Germline V gene sequence: CDR1 MNHNS, CDR2 SASEGT. V lost 6 bases and J 1 base, leaving 2 bases between the germline ends. The CDR3 reads CASRGTDTQYF. The CDR3 region has the DNA TGTGCCAGCAGAGGCACAGATACGCAGTATTTT.

The V call is TRBV30, the J call TRBJ2-5, with 7 bases aligning to TRBD1. Germline-derived CDR1 and CDR2 are GTSNPN and SVGIG (reference sequence). This CDR3 spans 15 amino acids. V was pared by 2 bases and J by 2 bases, with 8 bases of the junction left unmatched. CDR3 sequence: CAWSIRTGVQETQYF. The CDR3 DNA follows: TGTGCCTGGAGTATCAGGACAGGTGTACAAGAGACCCAGTACTTC.

V and J are TRBV7-2 and TRBJ2-7; TRBD2 matches at 7 bases. Losses at the gene ends were 5 bases for V and 0 bases for J; bases not matched to a gene: 7. The length of the CDR3 is 15 residues. Germline CDR1 and CDR2: SGHTA and FQGNSA. The CDR3 sequence is CASSRLADSSYEQYF. The CDR3 DNA reads TGTGCCAGCAGCCGACTAGCCGACAGCTCCTACGAGCAGTACTTC.

V gene TRBV18 combines with J gene TRBJ2-7, with 8 positions matching TRBD1. V lost 0 bases, J lost 10 bases, and 11 bases stayed unmatched. Per germline, CDR1 KGHSH and CDR2 LQKENI. The CDR3 runs to 15 residues. CDR3 sequence (DNA): TGTGCCAGCTCACCACCAGGACAGGGATCCCCAAAACAGTACTTC. The encoded protein is CASSPPGQGSPKQYF.

This sequence joins TRBV10-3 and TRBJ1-1, with D maybe TRBD1 (5 bases). CDR1 and CDR2 from the germline V gene are ENHRY and SYGVKD. The V end lost 5 bases, the J end lost 0 bases, and 13 bases lay between the germline ends. This CDR3 region has 15 residues. CDR3 in amino acids: CAISQNRNMNTEAFF. The CDR3 region has the DNA TGTGCCATCAGTCAAAACAGGAACATGAACACTGAAGCTTTCTTT.

On this clone: No conserved phenylalanine or tryptophan is present at the end of the CDR3, so a read error is the likely explanation. The DNA is left out, because the CDR3 cannot be placed on it with certainty; the CDR3 is given as TCRdb lists it. This rearrangement joins TRBV5-4 to TRBJ2-7. Germline loops: CDR1 SGHNT, CDR2 YYREEE (reference sequence). The CDR3 is 11 residues long, ends included. Here the CDR3 reads CASSLGRESMI.

The chain is built from TRBV28 and TRBJ2-3; TRBD2 matches at 7 bases. Trimming at V came to 3 bases and at J to 5 bases, leaving 8 bases not matched to a gene. This CDR3 region has 15 residues. Germline V CDR1 and CDR2: MDHEN, SYDVKM. Here the CDR3 reads CASSLTGLDRDTQYF. In DNA form, the CDR3 reads TGTGCCAGCAGTTTGACTGGACTAGACAGAGATACGCAGTATTTT.

This chain links TRBV9 with TRBJ1-6, with a tentative D call TRBD1 (6 bases). The CDR3 sequence is 16 residues long. The V gene lost 2 bases and the J gene lost 7 bases, with 16 bases spanning the gap. The germline CDR1 and CDR2 sequences are SGDLS and YYNGEE. As DNA, the CDR3 is TGTGCCAGCAGCGTTGGACAGCTAGGTGGGAATTCACCCCTCCACTTT. This encodes CASSVGQLGGNSPLHF.

The chain is built from TRBV13 and TRBJ2-5; 9 nucleotides line up with TRBD1. Germline CDR1 PRHDT, CDR2 FYEKMQ (reference sequence). V dropped 1 base and J dropped 1; count of bases not matched to a gene: 4. This CDR3 spans 16 amino acids. The CDR3 loop reads CASSLVGQGLQETQYF. CDR3 DNA: TGTGCCAGCAGCTTAGTTGGACAGGGGCTCCAAGAGACCCAGTACTTC.

The J gene is TRBJ2-5, the V gene TRBV19; no firm D call. This CDR3 has 15 amino acids. V was cut by 3 bases and J by 5 bases, with 16 bases left in between. The germline CDR1 and CDR2 sequences are LNHDA and SQIVND (reference sequence). This CDR3 reads CASSINSPVAETQYF. In nucleotides, the CDR3 is TGTGCCAGTAGTATCAATTCTCCCGTGGCGGAGACCCAGTACTTC.

This clone appeared a single time. The chain couples TRBV18 to TRBJ2-3; 8 nucleotides match TRBD2. CDR3 length equals 16 residues. Per germline, CDR1 KGHSH and CDR2 LQKENI. V gave up 2 bases and J gave up 3 bases; unmatched junction bases: 7. CDR3 residues: CASSPVYGGATDTQYF. The CDR3 bases are TGTGCCAGCTCACCAGTGTACGGGGGGGCAACAGATACGCAGTATTTT.

CDR3: CASSRRLAGNTGELFF. DNA of the CDR3: TGTGCCAGCTCACGCAGACTAGCGGGGAACACCGGGGAGCTGTTTTTT. The J gene is TRBJ2-2, the V gene TRBV18, with 10 bases identical to TRBD2. Germline assignment: CDR1 KGHSH and CDR2 LQKENI. The CDR3 runs 16 residues. V shed 4 bases and J 1 base; nucleotides not matched to a gene: 3.

The genes are TRBV6-1 and TRBJ1-6; D unresolved. CDR1 is MNHNS, CDR2 SASEGT, per germline. This CDR3 has 18 residues. Trimming removed 1 base at V and 0 bases at J, with 13 bases between. CDR3 residues: CASSEVLVGSSYNSPLHF. CDR3 in DNA: TGTGCCAGCAGTGAAGTTCTAGTAGGCAGCTCCTATAATTCACCCCTCCACTTT.

The CDR3 region has the DNA TGTGCCAGCTCATACGGGACAGGGGGCTCGGGAGAGACCCAGTACTTC. It translates to CASSYGTGGSGETQYF. V is TRBV18 and J is TRBJ2-5; TRBD1 matches 12 bases. The J segment lost 4 bases and the V segment lost 5 bases, leaving 8 bases of the junction unmatched. Germline V lookup: CDR1 KGHSH, CDR2 LQKENI. This CDR3 has 16 residues.